The clone carrying this TCR beta chain was seen many times. Its antigen remains unidentified. Stable hyperthyroidism meant no ophthalmopathy within 18 months of follow-up. Clinical symptoms, serum thyroxine, TRAb, thyroid ultrasound and orbital computed tomography were relied on for diagnosis. PBMCs had their origin in fresh peripheral blood (more than 9.5 ml). Amplification from RNA transcripts yielded the TCR beta CDR3 regions. After a first-round RT-PCR with HTBI primers, a second-round multiplex PCR was run. TCRdb fed the multiplex PCR reads into MiXCR, producing one record per CDR3 protein. In the table there are about 620,000 distinct CDR3 sequences, 20% to 25% of which are singletons. The V end lost 5 bases, the J end lost 2 bases, and 6 bases lay between the germline ends. This CDR3 is built from 12 residues. Germline values: CDR1 SGHAT, CDR2 FQNNGV. This specimen belongs to a study of Graves' ophthalmopathy and Graves' hyperthyroidism.

Study-wide results and caveats: A 13-signature model separated ophthalmopathy from stable hyperthyroidism, reaching around 89% sensitivity and around 81% specificity cross-validated.

This sequence originates from a woman younger than 30 with stable Graves' hyperthyroidism. Some clones in this sample may be carry-over from other donors' samples. The sample taken for sequencing was peripheral blood. The chain links TRBV11-2 to TRBJ1-1; no clear D gene. CDR3 coding DNA: TGTGCCAGCAGCCTCACTAACACTGAAGCTTTCTTT. This codes for CASSLTNTEAFF.